The clone carrying this T cell receptor beta chain was seen more than once but under ten times. Its specificity is not known. The data originate from a study of response to subunit inactivated influenza vaccine. TCRdb passed the RT-PCR reads through MiXCR, listing each CDR3 protein once. The data show about 240,000 distinct CDR3 sequences, 9.5% to 15% seen once. Notes on the study in general: Authors suggested seasonal influenza vaccinations each recruit few new T cells.

Germline CDR1 is SGHVS and CDR2 is FQNEAQ. The J segment lost 8 bases and the V segment lost 1 base, leaving 7 bases of the junction unmatched. CDR3 size: 16 residues. The chain uses TRBV7-8 and TRBJ1-6, with 8 bases lining up with TRBD1. This sequence was found in a man over 45 who received an inactivated influenza vaccine. Source: non-naive T cells sorted from PBMCs, taken 14 days before vaccination. The CDR3 nucleotides read TGTGCCAGCAGCTTAGGACGGGACAGGCGAGATTCACCCCTCCACTTT. As protein: CASSLGRDRRDSPLHF.